These 21 T cell receptor beta chains share one sample of origin, sequenced in a study of response to subunit inactivated influenza vaccine (dated by TCRdb to the late 2010s). The receptor library was made with RT-PCR. The sequencer listed for this sample is Illumina HiSeq 2500. TCRdb cleaned the public reads at Q25 with fastp, built clones with MiXCR and kept in-frame beta chains. CDR3 protein duplicates are merged, each entry listing the most common genes and DNA. For this sample the table gives about 190,000 distinct CDR3 sequences, of which around 15% were detected only once. In total, the top ten clones hold 26% of the sample. The sample in question was CD8+ T cells sorted from PBMCs, obtained 4 to 6 days after vaccination. These receptors originate from a middle-aged man who received an inactivated influenza vaccine. Donor details come from another sample of the same person, matched by shared clones.

This clonotype was detected many times. V gene TRBV7-6 combines with J gene TRBJ2-2, with D possibly matching TRBD1 (5 bases). Germline V gene sequence: CDR1 SGHVS, CDR2 FNYEAQ. V was trimmed by 5 bases and J by 3 bases, leaving 19 bases between them. This CDR3 comprises 17 residues. The CDR3 DNA is TGTGCCAGCAGCCAAAACAATAAGCTAGGGGACACCGGGGAGCTGTTTTTT. Residues: CASSQNNKLGDTGELFF.

This clonotype showed up just a few times. This sequence joins TRBV12-3 or TRBV12-4 and TRBJ2-2, with 10 bases aligning to TRBD2. The ends lost 3 bases at V and 3 bases at J; junction bases unmatched: 1. This CDR3 is built from 15 residues. The chain's CDR3 is CASSLTSGYTGELFF. The CDR3 DNA follows: TGTGCCAGCAGTTTGACTAGCGGGTACACCGGGGAGCTGTTTTTT.

In its sample, this clonotype was seen a few times. This rearrangement joins TRBV28 to TRBJ1-1; 10 bases align to TRBD1. The V and J ends lost 6 bases and 0 bases, in that order; junction bases with no gene match: 10. Germline CDR1 reads MDHEN; CDR2 reads SYDVKM. This CDR3 region has 17 residues. This CDR3 reads CASRSPGQGYLNTEAFF. The CDR3 DNA reads TGTGCCAGCAGGAGTCCGGGACAGGGGTATCTGAACACTGAAGCTTTCTTT.

This clonotype was detected ten times or more. V and J are TRBV7-6 and TRBJ2-5; TRBD2 aligns across 11 bases. Germline V gives CDR1 SGHVS, CDR2 FNYEAQ. Trimming cost V 5 bases and J 4 bases; bases outside gene matches: 12. The CDR3 length is 17 residues. The CDR3 nucleotides read TGTGCCAGCAGCGTCATAGCGGGAGGGAGGATCGGAGAGACCCAGTACTTC. Amino acids: CASSVIAGGRIGETQYF.

This clonotype was picked up many times. J is TRBJ2-3 and V is TRBV11-2; D not resolved. In germline, CDR1 is SGHAT, CDR2 FQNNGV. This CDR3 has 14 residues. V was clipped by 4 bases and J by 4 bases, with 12 bases between them. CDR3 loop: CASSSYSGADTQYF. The DNA of the CDR3 is TGTGCCAGCAGCTCATACAGTGGGGCAGATACGCAGTATTTT.

In its sample, this clonotype was seen a few times. The V call is TRBV11-1, the J call TRBJ2-1, with D perhaps given as TRBD1 or TRBD2 (5 bases each). Germline CDR1 SGHAT, CDR2 FQDESV (reference sequence). This CDR3 contains 21 residues. The ends were cut back, 0 bases at V and 2 bases at J, with 26 bases in the middle. This CDR3 is CASSLAGDFVPGLVPYNEQFF. The CDR3 DNA sequence: TGTGCCAGCAGCTTAGCGGGGGATTTTGTTCCTGGGTTGGTCCCCTACAATGAGCAGTTCTTC.

The chain carries TRBV6-2 or TRBV6-3 and TRBJ2-5; unclear D gene. Trimming cost V 5 bases and J 1 base, with 11 bases left between them. CDR3 length equals 14 residues. The germline V gene has CDR1 MNHEY and CDR2 SVGEGT. The CDR3 sequence: CASSIFRFQETQYF. The CDR3 DNA sequence: TGTGCCAGCAGTATCTTCAGATTCCAAGAGACCCAGTACTTC.

This clonotype came up many times. This chain links TRBV20-1 with TRBJ2-1, with D unresolved. The CDR3 contains 15 residues. CDR1 is DFQATT and CDR2 is SNEGSKA in the germline V gene (reference sequence). Trimming removed 1 base from V and 5 bases from J, with 15 bases in between. The CDR3 DNA is TGCAGTGCTAGAGTCGAAGATCCCCGGGACAATGAGCAGTTCTTC. Translation gives CSARVEDPRDNEQFF.

The chain recombines TRBV11-2 with TRBJ2-1; D assignment may be TRBD1 or TRBD2 (6 bases each). CDR1 is SGHAT and CDR2 is FQNNGV in the germline V gene. V lost 4 bases and J lost 7, with 17 bases in between. The CDR3 is 15 amino acids. CDR3 coding DNA: TGTGCCAGCAGCTCACAGTGGCGAGGGGGGAATGAGCAGTTCTTC. Its protein is CASSSQWRGGNEQFF.

This clonotype has only a few counts. CDR3 bases: TGTGCCAGCAGCGGGAGGGTCGACATCAGCCAAGAGACCCAGTACTTC. Translated, it gives CASSGRVDISQETQYF. The chain joins TRBV7-8 to TRBJ2-5, with 7 positions matching TRBD2. With 5 bases clipped from V and 1 base from J, the junction kept 10 bases outside the gene matches. Germline-derived CDR1 and CDR2 are SGHVS and FQNEAQ. This CDR3 is built from 16 residues.

The chain recombines TRBV4-1 with TRBJ2-1, with TRBD2 matching 7 bases. Germline trimming cut 6 bases from V and 10 bases from J; bases unmatched to any gene: 3. This CDR3 contains 11 residues. The germline CDR1 and CDR2 sequences are MGHRA and YSYEKL. CDR3 region: CASRHSGEQFF. DNA for the CDR3: TGCGCCAGCAGACATAGCGGGGAGCAGTTCTTC.

J is TRBJ2-5 and V is TRBV6-5; D possibly corresponds to TRBD2 (5 bases). The CDR3 loop spans 14 amino acids. Trimming took 2 bases from V and 5 from J, leaving 12 bases between them. Germline loops: CDR1 MNHEY, CDR2 SVGAGI. In DNA form, the CDR3 reads TGTGCCAGCAGTTACACGGGATCGCGGGAGACCCAGTACTTC. Its translation: CASSYTGSRETQYF.

The gene calls are TRBV28 and TRBJ2-7, with D possibly matching TRBD1 (6 bases). CDR3 length equals 16 residues. Trimming shortened V by 6 bases and J by 2 bases, and 20 bases separated the two germline ends. The V gene's germline CDR1 is MDHEN and CDR2 SYDVKM. CDR3: CASSLRNRGFPYEQYF. Written as DNA, the CDR3 is TGTGCCAGCAGCCTTCGTAATAGGGGGTTCCCCTACGAGCAGTACTTC.

The chain is built from TRBV3-1 and TRBJ1-2, with D possibly matching TRBD1 (6 bases). The V gene's germline CDR1 is LGHDT and CDR2 YNNKEL (reference sequence). The length of the CDR3 is 14 residues. V was cut by 1 base and J by 4 bases, with 10 bases left in between. CDR3 sequence (DNA): TGTGCCAGCAGCCAAGGGGGGCGTGGCTATGGCTACACCTTC. This encodes CASSQGGRGYGYTF. Looking up the rest from reference TRBV3-1 and TRBJ1-2 gives the full variable domain: DTAVSQTPKYLVTQMGNDKSIKCEQNLGHDTMYWYKQDSKKFLKIMFSYNNKELIINETVPNRFSPKSPDKAHLNLHINSLELGDSAVYFCASSQGGRGYGYTFGSGTRLTVV.

The chain couples TRBV7-8 to TRBJ2-1, with 15 bases matching TRBD2. This CDR3 region has 18 residues. V shed 0 bases, J shed 9 bases, and the junction held 9 bases outside the gene matches. The germline V gene encodes CDR1 SGHVS and CDR2 FQNEAQ. The CDR3 region is CASSLASWTSGRAPEQFF. CDR3 bases: TGTGCCAGCAGCTTAGCGTCGTGGACTAGCGGGAGGGCCCCTGAGCAGTTCTTC.

The chain is built from TRBV2 and TRBJ2-7; a possible D gene is TRBD1 (6 bases). The CDR3 consists of 13 residues. With 3 bases removed from V and 3 bases from J, the gap between germline ends came to 9 bases. Germline CDR1 and CDR2: SNHLY and FYNNEI. The CDR3, as DNA: TGTGCCAGCAGTGACAACAGGGACTACGAGCAGTACTTC. Amino acid sequence: CASSDNRDYEQYF. Looking up the rest from reference TRBV2 and TRBJ2-7 gives the full variable domain: EPEVTQTPSHQVTQMGQEVILRCVPISNHLYFYWYRQILGQKVEFLVSFYNNEISEKSEIFDDQFSVERPDGSNFTLKIRSTKLEDSAMYFCASSDNRDYEQYFGPGTRLTVT.

The chain recombines TRBV29-1 with TRBJ2-7; 9 bases agree with TRBD1. V lost 1 base, J lost 0 bases, and 4 bases stayed unmatched. CDR3 length: 15 amino acids. Germline V CDR1 and CDR2: SQVTM, ANQGSEA. The CDR3 coding sequence is TGCAGCGTTGAAGGGACAGGGGAAAACTCCTACGAGCAGTACTTC. This gives the protein CSVEGTGENSYEQYF.

This clonotype appeared a single time. The chain is built from TRBV27 and TRBJ1-2; TRBD1 matches 8 bases. The CDR3 sequence is 13 residues long. From germline, CDR1 is MNHEY and CDR2 SMNVEV (reference sequence). V trimming: 5 bases; J trimming: 6 bases; junction bases outside the gene matches: 5. CDR3 sequence: CASSPRTGNGYTF. CDR3 DNA: TGTGCCAGCAGTCCAAGGACAGGGAATGGCTACACCTTC.

This sequence joins TRBV28 and TRBJ2-1; D may match TRBD1 or TRBD2 (6 bases each). Trimming left V 8 bases short and J 7 bases short, with 15 bases between. This CDR3 region has 13 residues. The V gene's germline CDR1 is MDHEN and CDR2 SYDVKM. CDR3 coding DNA: TGTGCCAGCGCACTGGGGGGCAGTAATGAGCAGTTCTTC. Translating it yields CASALGGSNEQFF.

This clonotype was seen at least ten times. The rearrangement links TRBV20-1 to TRBJ2-1; D might be TRBD2 (6 bases). This CDR3 has 15 residues. The germline gives CDR1 DFQATT, CDR2 SNEGSKA (reference sequence). Trimming shortened V by 5 bases and J by 10 bases, and 24 bases separated the two germline ends. The DNA of the CDR3 is TGCAGTGCTCTAGCGACAGCTTTGGGTACTTTAGAGCAGTTCTTC. Translated, it gives CSALATALGTLEQFF.

This clonotype was recorded at least ten times. A read error may produce the germline difference seen at one junction end. The J gene is TRBJ2-1, the V gene TRBV7-7; D is possibly TRBD1 (5 bases). There are 16 residues in the CDR3. CDR1 is SSHAT, CDR2 FNYEAQ, per germline (reference sequence). The CDR3 nucleotides are TGTGCTAGCAGCCCCGGGCAGGGCGGATCATACAATGAGCAGTTCTTC. Amino acid sequence: CASSPGQGGSYNEQFF.